The rows below give T cell receptor beta chains drawn from one sample of a study of shared clonotypes between healthy human individuals. Profiling relied on immunoSEQ multiplex PCR, and the TCRdb table lists in-frame clones only, not all of them. The sample has over 2 million clones; roughly 94% are singletons. The specimen was naive CD8+ T cells sorted from blood. Receptor source: a young man in good health. Both conserved end residues are part of each CDR3. A D gene is named only where the DNA matches it firmly. Clone size is not always given. Where it is, it says once, few, many or a class for expanded clones.

J gene | clone size | D gene | V gene | CDR3 DNA | CDR3 protein
TRBJ1-2 | NA | NA | TRBV5-4 | TGTGCCAGCAGCTTGGTCGGGGCCGACTATGGCTACACCTTC | CASSLVGADYGYTF
TRBJ2-2 | NA | NA | TRBV7-6 | TGTGCCAGCAGTTCCCCGGGACTGGAGGGAACCGGGGAGCTGTTTTTT | CASSSPGLEGTGELFF
TRBJ1-5 | NA | NA | TRBV9 | TGTGCCAGCAGCCCCCTGGGGGCGGGCAATCAGCCCCAGCATTTT | CASSPLGAGNQPQHF
TRBJ2-3 | NA | NA | TRBV13 | TGTGCCAGCAGCTTAGGCCCCAGCACAGATACGCAGTATTTT | CASSLGPSTDTQYF
TRBJ1-5 | once | NA | TRBV7-3 | TGTGCCAGCAGGCCATCCCTTACTAGCAATCAGCCCCAGCATTTT | CASRPSLTSNQPQHF
TRBJ2-1 | few | NA | TRBV27 | TGTGCCAGCAGTTTAGGCGCTGAGCAGTTCTTC | CASSLGAEQFF
TRBJ2-1 | NA | NA | TRBV5-6 | TGTGCCAGCAGCTTGGGACAGGTTGACCAGTTCTTC | CASSLGQVDQFF
TRBJ2-7 | NA | NA | TRBV2 | TGTGCCAGCAGCGAGGGACCGCTTACCTACGAGCAGTACTTC | CASSEGPLTYEQYF
TRBJ1-2 | once | TRBD1 | TRBV27 | TGTGCCAGCACCTCCTGGCGGGACAGCACCTACTATGGCTACACCTTC | CASTSWRDSTYYGYTF
TRBJ2-7 | NA | NA | TRBV6-1 | TGTGCCAGCAGTGAACCGGATGATCGAAGCTCCTACGAGCAGTACTTC | CASSEPDDRSSYEQYF
TRBJ2-7 | NA | NA | TRBV6-5 | TGTGCCAGCAGCCCGGACGGACAGCCGGGCGAGCAGTACTTC | CASSPDGQPGEQYF
TRBJ1-1 | NA | NA | TRBV5-4 | TGTGCCAGCCCAGGGTCCACCGGGGGGACTGAAGCTTTCTTT | CASPGSTGGTEAFF
TRBJ2-3 | NA | TRBD2 | TRBV7-8 | TGTGCCAGCAGGTTACTAGCGGAGGGAGATACGCAGTATTTT | CASRLLAEGDTQYF
TRBJ2-7 | once | TRBD1 | TRBV7-9 | TGTGCCAGCAGCCTAACCGGGACAGGGGACCACGAGCAGTACTTC | CASSLTGTGDHEQYF
TRBJ2-5 | NA | NA | TRBV7-9 | TGTGCCAGCAGCTTAGCTGGAGTAGGGGAGACCCAGTACTTC | CASSLAGVGETQYF
TRBJ1-5 | NA | NA | TRBV4-1 | TGCGCCAGCAGCCACGACAGCCAGAATAGCAATCAGCCCCAGCATTTT | CASSHDSQNSNQPQHF
TRBJ2-7 | NA | NA | TRBV7-6 | TGTGCCAGCAGCGACGACAGTCGGGCCTACGAGCAGTACTTC | CASSDDSRAYEQYF
TRBJ2-7 | NA | TRBD2 | TRBV27 | TGTGCCAGCAGTTCACTAGCGGGAGGGCCCGAATCCTACGAGCAGTACTTC | CASSSLAGGPESYEQYF
TRBJ2-1 | NA | NA | TRBV5-1 | TGCGCCAGCAGCTTGGCGATGGACAGCTCCTACAATGAGCAGTTCTTC | CASSLAMDSSYNEQFF
TRBJ1-6 | NA | NA | TRBV9 | TGTGCCAGCAGCGCCAATTGGGGCGGGAATTCACCCCTCCACTTT | CASSANWGGNSPLHF
TRBJ2-3 | NA | TRBD2 | TRBV5-6 | TGTGCCAGCAGCCCTAGCGGGGGGGTGGGCACAGATACGCAGTATTTT | CASSPSGGVGTDTQYF
TRBJ1-2 | NA | NA | TRBV5-4 | TGTGCCAGCAGCTTGGGTTCAGGGACGAACTATGGCTACACCTTC | CASSLGSGTNYGYTF
TRBJ2-2 | NA | NA | TRBV9 | TGTGCCAGCAGCGGCGCCACCGGGGAGCTGTTTTTT | CASSGATGELFF